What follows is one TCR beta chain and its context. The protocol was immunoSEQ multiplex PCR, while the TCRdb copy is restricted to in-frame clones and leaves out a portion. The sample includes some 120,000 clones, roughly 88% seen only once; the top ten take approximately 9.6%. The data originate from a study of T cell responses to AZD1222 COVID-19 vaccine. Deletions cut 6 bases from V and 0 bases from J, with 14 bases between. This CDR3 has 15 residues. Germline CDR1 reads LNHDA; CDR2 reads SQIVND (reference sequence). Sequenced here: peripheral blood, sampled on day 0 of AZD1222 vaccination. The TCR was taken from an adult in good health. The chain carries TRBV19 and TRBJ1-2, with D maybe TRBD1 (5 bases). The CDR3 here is CASRRDSGTNYGYTF. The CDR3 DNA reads TGTGCCAGTAGGCGCGACAGCGGTACTAACTATGGCTACACCTTC.